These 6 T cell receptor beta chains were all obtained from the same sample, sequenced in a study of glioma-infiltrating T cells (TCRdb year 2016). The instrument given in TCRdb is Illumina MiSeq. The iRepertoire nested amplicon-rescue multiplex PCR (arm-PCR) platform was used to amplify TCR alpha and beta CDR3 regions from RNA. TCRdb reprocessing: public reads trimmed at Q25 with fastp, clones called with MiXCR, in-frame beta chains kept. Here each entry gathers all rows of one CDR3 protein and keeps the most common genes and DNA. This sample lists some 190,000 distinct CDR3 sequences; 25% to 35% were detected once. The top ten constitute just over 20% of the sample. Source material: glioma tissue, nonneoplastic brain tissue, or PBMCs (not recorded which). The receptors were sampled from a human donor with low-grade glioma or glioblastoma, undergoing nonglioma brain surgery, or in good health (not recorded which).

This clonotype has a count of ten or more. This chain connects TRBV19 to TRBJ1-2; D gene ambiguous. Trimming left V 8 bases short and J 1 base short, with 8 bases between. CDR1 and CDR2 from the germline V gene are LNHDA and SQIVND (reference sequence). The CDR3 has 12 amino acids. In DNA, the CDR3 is TGTGCCAGTGAGACGGGTAACTATGGCTACACCTTC. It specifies CASETGNYGYTF.

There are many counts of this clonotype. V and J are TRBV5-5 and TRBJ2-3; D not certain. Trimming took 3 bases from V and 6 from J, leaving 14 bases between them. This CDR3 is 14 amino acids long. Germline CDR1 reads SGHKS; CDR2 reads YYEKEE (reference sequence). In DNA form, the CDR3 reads TGTGCCAGCAGCTGGGATGGAACCCACGATACGCAGTATTTT. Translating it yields CASSWDGTHDTQYF.

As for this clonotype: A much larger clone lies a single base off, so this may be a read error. The CDR3 reads CASSSRFAYEKYF. DNA of the CDR3: TGTGCCAGCAGTTCCCGGTTCGCCTACGAGAAGTACTTC. The gene calls are TRBV27 and TRBJ2-7; D is ambiguous. Looked up from germline, CDR1 is MNHEY and CDR2 is SMNVEV (reference sequence). The CDR3 is 13 amino acids.

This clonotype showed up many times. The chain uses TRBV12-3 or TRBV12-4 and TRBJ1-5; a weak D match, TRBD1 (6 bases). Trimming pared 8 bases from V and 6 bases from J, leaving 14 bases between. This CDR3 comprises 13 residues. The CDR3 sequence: CASLGGQRQPQHF. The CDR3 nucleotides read TGTGCCAGCCTCGGGGGCCAGCGTCAGCCCCAGCATTTT.

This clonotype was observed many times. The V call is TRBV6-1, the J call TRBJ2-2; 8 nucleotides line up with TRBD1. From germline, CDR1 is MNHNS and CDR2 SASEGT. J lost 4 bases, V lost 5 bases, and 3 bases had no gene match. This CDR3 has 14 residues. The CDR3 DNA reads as TGTGCCAGCAGTCCTGGACAGGGCACCGGGGAGCTGTTTTTT. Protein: CASSPGQGTGELFF.

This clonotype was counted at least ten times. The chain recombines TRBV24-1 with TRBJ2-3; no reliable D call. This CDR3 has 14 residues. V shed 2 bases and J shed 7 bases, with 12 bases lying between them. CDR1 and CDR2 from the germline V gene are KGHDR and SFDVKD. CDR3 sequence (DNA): TGTGCCACCAGTGATTCCCGAGGTCAGAATACGCAGTATTTT. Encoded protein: CATSDSRGQNTQYF.